These T cell receptor beta chains were read from a single sample in a study of Graves' ophthalmopathy and Graves' hyperthyroidism. TCRdb analysed the multiplex PCR reads with MiXCR anew, one entry per CDR3 protein. The sample lists 450,000 to 600,000 distinct CDR3 sequences, approximately 35% occurring once. Sequences were obtained from peripheral blood or thyroid tissue (not recorded which). The receptors derive from an adult man with Graves' hyperthyroidism. Each CDR3 is given with its conserved first and last residue. A D gene is named only where the DNA matches it firmly. Only some rows state a clone size, as once, few, many or a class for expanded clones.

J gene: TRBJ1-5
clone size: .
V gene: TRBV29-1
D gene: .
CDR3 DNA: TGCAGCGTTGCCAACGGAGGCAATCGGCCCCAGCATTTT
CDR3 protein: CSVANGGNRPQHF

J gene: TRBJ2-7
clone size: many
V gene: TRBV25-1
D gene: .
CDR3 DNA: TGTGCCAGCAGCGCTACAGGGTCGTCATACGAGCAGTACTTC
CDR3 protein: CASSATGSSYEQYF

J gene: TRBJ1-5
clone size: many
V gene: TRBV15
D gene: .
CDR3 DNA: TGTGCCACCAGCCCGGGAAGATTTAGCAATCAGCCCCAGCATTTT
CDR3 protein: CATSPGRFSNQPQHF

J gene: TRBJ2-1
clone size: .
V gene: TRBV2
D gene: TRBD2
CDR3 DNA: TGTGCCAGCAGTGAAAGGACTAGCGGGCGGGGATACAATGAGCAGTTCTTC
CDR3 protein: CASSERTSGRGYNEQFF

J gene: TRBJ2-5
clone size: few
V gene: TRBV12-5
D gene: TRBD2
CDR3 DNA: TGTGCTAGTGGTTTGGTACTAGGGTCTAGCGGTGGAAAGACCCAGTACTTC
CDR3 protein: CASGLVLGSSGGKTQYF

J gene: TRBJ1-2
clone size: many
V gene: TRBV29-1
D gene: TRBD1
CDR3 DNA: TGCAGCGGCCTGATACAGGGGAATCCTAACTATGGCTACACCTTC
CDR3 protein: CSGLIQGNPNYGYTF

J gene: TRBJ1-4
clone size: many
V gene: TRBV6-5
D gene: .
CDR3 DNA: TGTGCCAGCGGCGCAGGGTTAGGGGCTAGGGAAAAACTGTTTTTT
CDR3 protein: CASGAGLGAREKLFF

J gene: TRBJ1-2
clone size: few
V gene: TRBV4-1
D gene: TRBD1
CDR3 DNA: TGCGCCAGCAGCCAGACAGGGGGACGGAGCTATGGCTACACCTTC
CDR3 protein: CASSQTGGRSYGYTF

J gene: TRBJ2-7
clone size: few
V gene: TRBV4-1
D gene: TRBD1
CDR3 DNA: TGCGCCAGCAGCCAGCAAACAGGGGTCGACGAGCAGTACTTC
CDR3 protein: CASSQQTGVDEQYF

J gene: TRBJ2-3
clone size: .
V gene: TRBV20-1
D gene: TRBD2
CDR3 DNA: TGCAGTGCTAGGGGACTAGCGGGGGGAAGCGATACGCAGTATTTT
CDR3 protein: CSARGLAGGSDTQYF

J gene: TRBJ1-1
clone size: .
V gene: TRBV10-3
D gene: .
CDR3 DNA: TGTGCCATCAGTGAAGGGTATGACACTGAAGCTTTCTTT
CDR3 protein: CAISEGYDTEAFF

J gene: TRBJ2-7
clone size: many
V gene: TRBV20-1
D gene: .
CDR3 DNA: TGCAGTGCTAGAGAGGGGGCCGGGGGCGAGCAGTACTTC
CDR3 protein: CSAREGAGGEQYF

J gene: TRBJ1-5
clone size: .
V gene: TRBV2
D gene: .
CDR3 DNA: TGTGCCAGCAGTTCCTCCCTCGGACTAGCGGGAGGGGGGAATCAGCCCCAGCATTTT
CDR3 protein: CASSSSLGLAGGGNQPQHF

J gene: TRBJ1-3
clone size: many
V gene: TRBV19
D gene: .
CDR3 DNA: TGTGCCAGCCCAACTATCTCTGGAAACACCATATATTTT
CDR3 protein: CASPTISGNTIYF

J gene: TRBJ1-2
clone size: few
V gene: TRBV28
D gene: .
CDR3 DNA: TGTGCCAGCAGGCGCTCCGGGGCTTCTTCAGGCTACACCTTC
CDR3 protein: CASRRSGASSGYTF

J gene: TRBJ2-7
clone size: .
V gene: TRBV29-1
D gene: TRBD2
CDR3 DNA: TGCAGTGTGGGGACTAGCGGACTCTACGAGCAGTACTTC
CDR3 protein: CSVGTSGLYEQYF

J gene: TRBJ2-7
clone size: .
V gene: TRBV28
D gene: .
CDR3 DNA: TGTGCCAGCAGTTTCCGGTTATCTCTCCACGAGCAGTACTTC
CDR3 protein: CASSFRLSLHEQYF

J gene: TRBJ2-7
clone size: .
V gene: TRBV7-8
D gene: TRBD2
CDR3 DNA: TGTGCCAGCAGCCTAGCCGGGACTAGCGGGAACTCCTACGAGCAGTACTTC
CDR3 protein: CASSLAGTSGNSYEQYF

J gene: TRBJ1-1
clone size: many
V gene: TRBV24-1
D gene: .
CDR3 DNA: TGTGCCACCAGTGATTCGGGCAGCATGAACACTGAAGCTTTCTTT
CDR3 protein: CATSDSGSMNTEAFF

J gene: TRBJ2-2
clone size: many
V gene: TRBV6-1
D gene: .
CDR3 DNA: TGTGCCAGCATGCCGGGACGGTACACCGGGGAGCTGTTTTTT
CDR3 protein: CASMPGRYTGELFF

J gene: TRBJ1-1
clone size: many
V gene: TRBV4-2
D gene: TRBD1
CDR3 DNA: TGTGCCAGCAGCCGCACGACAGGGTTCGGAACTGAAGCTTTCTTT
CDR3 protein: CASSRTTGFGTEAFF

J gene: TRBJ2-2
clone size: many
V gene: TRBV29-1
D gene: TRBD2
CDR3 DNA: TGCAGCGCCATTAGCGGGAGGGCCGGGACCGGGGAGCTGTTTTTT
CDR3 protein: CSAISGRAGTGELFF